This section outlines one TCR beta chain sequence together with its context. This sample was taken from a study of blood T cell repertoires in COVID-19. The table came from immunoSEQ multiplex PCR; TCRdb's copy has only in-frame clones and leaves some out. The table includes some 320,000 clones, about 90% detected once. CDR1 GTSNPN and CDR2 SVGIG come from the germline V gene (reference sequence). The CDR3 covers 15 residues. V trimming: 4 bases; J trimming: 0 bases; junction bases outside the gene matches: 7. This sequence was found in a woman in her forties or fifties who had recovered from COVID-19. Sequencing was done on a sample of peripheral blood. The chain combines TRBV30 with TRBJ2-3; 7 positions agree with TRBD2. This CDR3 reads CAWMGGASSTDTQYF. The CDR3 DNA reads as TGTGCCTGGATGGGAGGGGCTAGTAGCACAGATACGCAGTATTTT.